This entry features one T cell receptor (beta chain) sequence. Its antigen is still unknown. The sample is drawn from a study of T cell repertoires in cytomegalovirus infection. Broader study findings: In two of eight donors, the top clonotype was HLA-C-restricted CMV-specific.

This CDR3 spans 15 amino acids. The junction had 6 bases not matched to a gene; V was cut back by 7 bases and J by 3 bases. Germline CDR1 MNHEY, CDR2 SVGEGT. Each CDR3 protein is one row after TCRdb ran MiXCR on the reads. The sample contains under 200,000 distinct CDR3 sequences, 17% of which appear only once. The receptor was isolated from a human donor in good health (CMV status not recorded). Some clones in this sample may be carry-over from other donors' samples. Sequencing input: CD8+ T cells from PBMCs. V gene TRBV6-2 or TRBV6-3 combines with J gene TRBJ2-1; 10 nucleotides match TRBD1. The CDR3 region is CASTHRTGGYNEQFF. CDR3 DNA: TGTGCCAGCACCCACCGGACAGGGGGCTACAATGAGCAGTTCTTC.